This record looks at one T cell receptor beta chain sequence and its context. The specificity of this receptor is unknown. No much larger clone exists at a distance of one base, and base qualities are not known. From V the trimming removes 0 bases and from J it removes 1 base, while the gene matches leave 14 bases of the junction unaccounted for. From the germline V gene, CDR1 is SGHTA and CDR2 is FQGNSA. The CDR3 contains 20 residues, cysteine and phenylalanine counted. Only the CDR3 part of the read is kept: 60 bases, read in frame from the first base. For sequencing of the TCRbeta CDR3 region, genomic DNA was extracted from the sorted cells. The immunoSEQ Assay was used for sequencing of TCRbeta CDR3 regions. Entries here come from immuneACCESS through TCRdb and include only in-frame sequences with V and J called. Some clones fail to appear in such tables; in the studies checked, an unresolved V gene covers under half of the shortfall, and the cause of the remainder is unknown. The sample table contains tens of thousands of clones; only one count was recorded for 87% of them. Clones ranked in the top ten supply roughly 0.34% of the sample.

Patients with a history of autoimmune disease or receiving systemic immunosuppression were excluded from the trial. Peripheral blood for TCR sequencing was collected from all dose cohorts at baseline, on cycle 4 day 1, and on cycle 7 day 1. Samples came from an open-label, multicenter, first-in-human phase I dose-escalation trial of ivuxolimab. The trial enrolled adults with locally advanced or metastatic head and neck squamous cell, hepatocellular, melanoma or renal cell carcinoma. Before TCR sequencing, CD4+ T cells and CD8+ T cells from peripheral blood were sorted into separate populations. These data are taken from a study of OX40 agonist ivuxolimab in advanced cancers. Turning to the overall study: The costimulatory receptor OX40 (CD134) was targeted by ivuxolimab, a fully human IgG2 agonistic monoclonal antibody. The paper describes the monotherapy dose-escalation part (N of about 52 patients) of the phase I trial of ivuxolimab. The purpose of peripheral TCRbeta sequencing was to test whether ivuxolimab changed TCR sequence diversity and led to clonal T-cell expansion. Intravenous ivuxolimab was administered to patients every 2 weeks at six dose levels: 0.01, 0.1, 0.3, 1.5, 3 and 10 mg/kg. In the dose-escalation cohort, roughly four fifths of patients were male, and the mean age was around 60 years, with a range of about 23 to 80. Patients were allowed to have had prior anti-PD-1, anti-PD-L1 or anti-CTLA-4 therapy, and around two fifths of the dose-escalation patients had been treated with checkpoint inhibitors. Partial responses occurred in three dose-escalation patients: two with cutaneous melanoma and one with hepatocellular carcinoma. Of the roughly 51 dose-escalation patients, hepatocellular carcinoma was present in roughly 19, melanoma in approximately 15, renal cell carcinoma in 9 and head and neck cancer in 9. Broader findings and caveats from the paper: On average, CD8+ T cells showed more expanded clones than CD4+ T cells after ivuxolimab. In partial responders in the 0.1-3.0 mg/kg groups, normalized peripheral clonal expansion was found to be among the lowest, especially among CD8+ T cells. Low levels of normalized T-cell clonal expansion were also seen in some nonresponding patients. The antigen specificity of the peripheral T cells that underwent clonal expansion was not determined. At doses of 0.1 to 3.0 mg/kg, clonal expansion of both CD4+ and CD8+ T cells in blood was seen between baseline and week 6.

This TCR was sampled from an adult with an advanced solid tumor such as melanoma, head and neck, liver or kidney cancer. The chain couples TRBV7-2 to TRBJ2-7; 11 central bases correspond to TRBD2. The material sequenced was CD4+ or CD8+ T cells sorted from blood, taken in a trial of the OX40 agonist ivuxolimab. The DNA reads TGTGCCAGCAGCTTAGCGCCGAGACTAGCGGGATTCCCACGATCCTACGAGCAGTACTTC. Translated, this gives CASSLAPRLAGFPRSYEQYF.